This T cell receptor beta chain came from a study of T cell responses to AZD1222 COVID-19 vaccine. This clone was seen a single time. The antigen remains undetermined. This table comes from immunoSEQ multiplex PCR, and its TCRdb copy is limited to in-frame clones, with some not included. This sample has under 150,000 clones; 85% to 90% occur once, and the top ten carry about 27%. General study results and limits: Reportedly, nearly half of unique spike TCRs recognized epitopes outside B.1.351/B.1.1.7 mutations.

This specimen consisted of peripheral blood, obtained on day 0 of AZD1222 vaccination. The sequence was collected from an adult in good health.

This CDR3 reads CASSTQGTSGKYF. For the CDR3, the DNA is TGTGCCAGCAGCACGCAAGGGACTAGCGGGAAGTATTTT. The chain recombines TRBV7-3 with TRBJ2-3; TRBD2 matches 13 bases. Per the germline V gene, CDR1 is SGHTA and CDR2 is FQGTGA. V lost 5 bases to trimming and J lost 13 bases; unmatched junction nucleotides: 6. The CDR3 sequence is 13 residues long.